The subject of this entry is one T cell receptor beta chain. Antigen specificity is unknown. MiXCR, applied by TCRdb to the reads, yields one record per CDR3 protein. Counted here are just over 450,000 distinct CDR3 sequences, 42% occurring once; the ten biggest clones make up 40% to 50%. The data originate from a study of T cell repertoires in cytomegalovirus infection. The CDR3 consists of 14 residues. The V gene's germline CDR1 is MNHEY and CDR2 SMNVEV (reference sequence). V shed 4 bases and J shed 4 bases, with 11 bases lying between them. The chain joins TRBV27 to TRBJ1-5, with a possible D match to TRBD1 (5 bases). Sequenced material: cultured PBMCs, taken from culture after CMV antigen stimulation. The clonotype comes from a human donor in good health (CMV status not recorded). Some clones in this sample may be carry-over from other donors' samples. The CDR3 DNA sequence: TGTGCCAGCAGTTCCTGGGGGGGGAATCAGCCCCAGCATTTT. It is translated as CASSSWGGNQPQHF.